These T cell receptor beta chains were read from a single sample in a study of CD8 T cells in Susac syndrome. TCRdb reprocessed the immunoSEQ multiplex PCR reads via MiXCR and lists one record per CDR3 protein. The repertoire includes over 150,000 distinct CDR3 sequences, about 94% of them detected once, and approximately 0.099% sits in the top ten. The sample consisted of CD4+ T cells from PBMCs. Source of these receptors: a human donor with Susac syndrome. Both conserved end residues are part of each CDR3. The D gene is left open where the match is weak. For some rows the clone size is stated as once, few or many, or as a class when expanded; others skip it.

J gene | D gene | V gene | clone size | CDR3 protein | CDR3 DNA
TRBJ1-5 | - | TRBV20-1 | - | CSARDMRRLSSDQPQHF | TGCAGTGCTAGAGATATGCGGAGATTATCAAGCGATCAGCCCCAGCATTTT
TRBJ2-5 | - | TRBV30 | - | CAWSVGVGGQETQYF | TGTGCCTGGAGTGTGGGAGTGGGAGGACAAGAGACCCAGTACTTC
TRBJ2-5 | TRBD2 | TRBV2 | once | CATGTTETQYF | TGTGCCACCGGGACTACAGAGACCCAGTACTTC
TRBJ2-1 | TRBD2 | TRBV20-1 | - | CSARVLAGEQFF | TGCAGTGCTAGAGTGCTAGCGGGTGAGCAGTTCTTC
TRBJ2-7 | - | TRBV28 | - | CASSRLYEQYF | TGTGCCAGCAGTCGACTCTACGAGCAGTACTTC
TRBJ2-3 | - | TRBV12-3/TRBV12-4 | - | CASSSKQTDTQYF | TGTGCCAGCAGCTCCAAGCAAACAGATACGCAGTATTTT
TRBJ2-5 | - | TRBV7-9 | - | CASSFGRAQETQYF | TGTGCCAGCAGCTTTGGCAGGGCCCAAGAGACCCAGTACTTC
TRBJ2-7 | - | TRBV14 | - | CASSQDRESYEQYF | TGTGCCAGCAGCCAAGATCGGGAATCCTACGAGCAGTACTTC
TRBJ2-3 | TRBD2 | TRBV28 | few | CASSFLAGGTDTQYF | TGTGCCAGCTCCTTTCTAGCGGGAGGCACAGATACGCAGTATTTT
TRBJ1-5 | - | TRBV15 | - | CATSRDNQGFQPQHF | TGTGCCACCAGCAGAGATAATCAAGGTTTCCAGCCCCAGCATTTT
TRBJ2-5 | - | TRBV30 | - | CAWSPGGLETQYF | TGTGCCTGGAGTCCCGGGGGCCTGGAGACCCAGTACTTC
TRBJ2-7 | - | TRBV20-1 | - | CSARGVVAPAEDYDEYF | TGCAGTGCTAGAGGGGTGGTAGCTCCCGCGGAGGACTACGACGAGTACTTC
TRBJ2-1 | - | TRBV6-4 | - | CASSPGHQSYNEQFF | TGTGCCAGTAGTCCGGGACACCAATCCTACAATGAGCAGTTCTTC
TRBJ2-4 | - | TRBV4-2 | - | CASSQDRTENIQYF | TGTGCCAGCAGCCAAGATCGGACTGAAAACATTCAGTACTTC
TRBJ1-2 | - | TRBV29-1 | once | CSVLYYGYTF | TGCAGCGTTCTTTACTATGGCTACACCTTC
TRBJ2-1 | TRBD2 | TRBV7-2 | - | CASSLSGRRDNEQFF | TGTGCCAGCAGTTTAAGCGGGAGGCGAGACAATGAGCAGTTCTTC